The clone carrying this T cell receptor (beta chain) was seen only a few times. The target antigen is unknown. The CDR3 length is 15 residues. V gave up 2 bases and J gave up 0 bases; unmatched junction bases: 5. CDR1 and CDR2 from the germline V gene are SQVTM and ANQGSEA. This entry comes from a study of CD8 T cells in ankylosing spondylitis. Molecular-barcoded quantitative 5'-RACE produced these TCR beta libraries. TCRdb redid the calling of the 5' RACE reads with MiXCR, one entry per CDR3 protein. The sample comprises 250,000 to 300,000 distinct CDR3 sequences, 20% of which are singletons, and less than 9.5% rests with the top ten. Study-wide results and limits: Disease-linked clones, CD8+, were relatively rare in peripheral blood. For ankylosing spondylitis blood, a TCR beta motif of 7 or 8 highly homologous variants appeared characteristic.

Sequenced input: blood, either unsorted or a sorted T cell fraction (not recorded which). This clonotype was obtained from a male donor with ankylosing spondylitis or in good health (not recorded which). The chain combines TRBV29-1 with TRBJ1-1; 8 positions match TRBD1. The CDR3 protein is CSVENGQGMNTEAFF. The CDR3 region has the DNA TGCAGCGTTGAAAACGGACAGGGTATGAACACTGAAGCTTTCTTT.